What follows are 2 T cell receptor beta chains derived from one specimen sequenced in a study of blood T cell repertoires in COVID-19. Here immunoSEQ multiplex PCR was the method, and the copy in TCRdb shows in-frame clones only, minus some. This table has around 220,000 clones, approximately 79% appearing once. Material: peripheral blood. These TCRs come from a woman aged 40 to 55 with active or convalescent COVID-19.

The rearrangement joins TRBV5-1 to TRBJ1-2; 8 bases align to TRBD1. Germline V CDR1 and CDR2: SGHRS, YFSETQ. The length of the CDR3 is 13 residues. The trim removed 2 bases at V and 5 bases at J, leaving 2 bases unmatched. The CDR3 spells CASSFTGGYGYTF. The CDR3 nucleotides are TGCGCCAGCAGCTTTACAGGGGGGTATGGCTACACCTTC.

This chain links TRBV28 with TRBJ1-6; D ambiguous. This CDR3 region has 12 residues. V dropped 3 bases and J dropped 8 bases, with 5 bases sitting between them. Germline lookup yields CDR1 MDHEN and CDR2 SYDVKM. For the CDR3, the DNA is TGTGCCAGCAGTTTTCCGGATTCACCCCTCCACTTT. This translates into CASSFPDSPLHF.